Listed below are T cell receptor beta chains from one sample, sequenced in a study of blood T cell repertoires in COVID-19. TCRdb's copy holds only in-frame clones and misses some; the assay was immunoSEQ multiplex PCR. Here the sample spans approximately 200,000 clones, around nine tenths being singletons. Sequencing was carried out using PBMCs or T cells enriched from blood (not recorded which). The origin of the receptors is a woman aged 25 to 45 who had been exposed to COVID-19. CDR3s include the opening cysteine and the closing phenylalanine or tryptophan. The D gene is left open where the match is weak. Not all rows give a size; the values are once, few, many and, for expanded clones, a class.

D	V	size	J	CDR3	DNA
TRBD1	TRBV28	many	TRBJ1-6	CASSLGEARQGGNSPLHF	TGTGCCAGCAGTTTAGGTGAGGCCCGACAGGGAGGTAATTCACCCCTCCACTTT
NA	TRBV30	NA	TRBJ1-3	CAWSGGYPGNTIYF	TGTGCCTGGAGCGGAGGTTACCCTGGAAACACCATATATTTT
TRBD1	TRBV10-3	NA	TRBJ1-4	CAISKTGQNEKLFF	TGTGCCATCAGTAAGACGGGACAGAATGAAAAACTGTTTTTT
TRBD1	TRBV10-2	NA	TRBJ1-5	CASAWGTGAAADNQPQHF	TGCGCCAGCGCCTGGGGGACAGGGGCCGCGGCTGACAATCAGCCCCAGCATTTT
NA	TRBV11-2	NA	TRBJ2-7	CASSLARGSSYEQYF	TGTGCCAGCAGCTTAGCCAGGGGAAGCTCCTACGAGCAGTACTTC
NA	TRBV30	once	TRBJ1-3	CASGRSGNTIYF	TGTGCGTCGGGACGGAGTGGAAACACCATATATTTT
NA	TRBV4-1	NA	TRBJ1-2	CASSQEGGLWYGYTF	TGCGCCAGCAGCCAAGAGGGGGGGCTGTGGTATGGCTACACCTTC
NA	TRBV19	NA	TRBJ1-1	CASSGGGQGEGEAFF	TGTGCCAGTAGTGGGGGAGGACAAGGCGAAGGGGAAGCTTTCTTT
NA	TRBV30	NA	TRBJ1-1	CAWSVFGETEAFF	TGTGCCTGGAGTGTTTTCGGGGAGACTGAAGCTTTCTTT
NA	TRBV7-9	few	TRBJ1-3	CASSPPLGNTIYF	TGTGCCAGCAGCCCCCCTCTCGGAAACACCATATATTTT
TRBD1	TRBV7-6	NA	TRBJ2-7	CASSLDYRQGGYEQYF	TGTGCCAGCAGCTTAGATTACCGACAGGGGGGCTACGAGCAGTACTTC
TRBD1	TRBV27	NA	TRBJ2-7	CASKTGQGASEQYF	TGTGCCAGCAAAACGGGGCAGGGGGCCTCCGAGCAGTACTTC
NA	TRBV19	NA	TRBJ2-7	CASSKRQGYEQYF	TGTGCCAGTAGTAAGAGACAAGGCTACGAGCAGTACTTC
TRBD2	TRBV6-2/TRBV6-3	once	TRBJ2-7	CASSYRTSGGFAPYEQYF	TGTGCCAGCAGTTACAGGACTAGCGGGGGATTTGCGCCCTACGAGCAGTACTTC
TRBD1	TRBV7-9	NA	TRBJ1-1	CASSLADRGTEAFF	TGTGCCAGCAGCTTAGCGGACAGGGGCACTGAAGCTTTCTTT
TRBD1	TRBV5-1	NA	TRBJ1-2	CASSLGTGGDYGYTF	TGCGCCAGCAGCTTGGGGACAGGCGGAGACTATGGCTACACCTTC
TRBD1	TRBV10-1	NA	TRBJ2-7	CASSVETGVDEQYF	TGCGCCAGCAGTGTGGAGACAGGGGTGGACGAGCAGTACTTC
NA	TRBV7-9	NA	TRBJ2-7	CASSPPGYEQYF	TGTGCCAGCAGCCCGCCGGGCTACGAGCAGTACTTC
NA	TRBV11-3	NA	TRBJ1-3	CASSLRGGSGNTIYF	TGTGCCAGCAGCTTACGCGGGGGCTCTGGAAACACCATATATTTT
TRBD1	TRBV4-1	NA	TRBJ1-2	CASSRGTGDINYGYTF	TGCGCCAGCAGCCGGGGGACAGGGGACATTAACTATGGCTACACCTTC
TRBD1	TRBV6-4	NA	TRBJ2-2	CASRGQGASGELFF	TGTGCCAGCAGGGGACAGGGGGCCTCCGGGGAGCTGTTTTTT
NA	TRBV28	NA	TRBJ1-6	CASRRGVHNSPLHF	TGTGCCAGCAGGCGGGGGGTACATAATTCACCCCTCCACTTT
NA	TRBV29-1	NA	TRBJ2-7	CSVGGHPYEQYF	TGCAGCGTTGGGGGGCACCCCTACGAGCAGTACTTC
NA	TRBV6-5	NA	TRBJ1-1	CASTPQGMNTEAFF	TGTGCCAGCACCCCTCAGGGGATGAACACTGAAGCTTTCTTT
NA	TRBV23-1	once	TRBJ1-4	CATLYPGTMGNEKLFF	TGCGCCACCCTTTATCCAGGGACAATGGGTAATGAAAAACTGTTTTTT
NA	TRBV19	NA	TRBJ1-6	CASSRERAGSPLHF	TGTGCCAGTAGTAGGGAGAGGGCTGGATCACCCCTCCACTTT
NA	TRBV27	NA	TRBJ2-4	CASSPELRDKNIQYF	TGTGCCAGCAGTCCGGAGTTACGGGACAAAAACATTCAGTACTTC
NA	TRBV29-1	NA	TRBJ1-1	CSVEDFRMNTEAFF	TGCAGCGTTGAGGACTTTAGAATGAACACTGAAGCTTTCTTT
TRBD1	TRBV6-6	NA	TRBJ2-7	CASTNRDRVVEQYF	TGTGCCAGCACCAACCGGGACAGGGTCGTCGAGCAGTACTTC
NA	TRBV3-1/TRBV3-2	NA	TRBJ2-2	CASSLYRDGELFF	TGTGCCAGCAGCCTGTACAGGGACGGGGAGCTGTTTTTT
NA	TRBV2	NA	TRBJ2-2	CASSRPGSRDTGELFF	TGTGCCAGCAGTCGACCGGGGTCAAGGGACACCGGGGAGCTGTTTTTT
NA	TRBV2	NA	TRBJ2-7	CASTLRESSYEQYF	TGTGCCAGCACGCTTCGGGAAAGCTCCTACGAGCAGTACTTC
NA	TRBV2	NA	TRBJ1-5	CASSDWRDQPQHF	TGTGCCAGCAGTGATTGGAGGGATCAGCCCCAGCATTTT
NA	TRBV19	once	TRBJ1-4	CASSTKARGEKLFF	TGTGCCAGTAGTACCAAAGCCCGGGGTGAAAAACTGTTTTTT
TRBD2	TRBV5-1	NA	TRBJ2-1	CASSFPGQTSGGPQYEQFF	TGCGCCAGCAGCTTCCCGGGACAGACTAGCGGGGGTCCCCAATATGAGCAGTTCTTC
TRBD2	TRBV19	NA	TRBJ2-3	CASSIGSGGSLRTQYF	TGTGCCAGTAGTATAGGTTCGGGGGGGTCCTTGAGGACGCAGTATTTT
NA	TRBV2	NA	TRBJ1-2	CASSLDYGYTF	TGTGCCAGCAGCCTTGACTATGGCTACACCTTC
NA	TRBV15	NA	TRBJ1-3	CATSRDTGAGNTIYF	TGTGCCACCAGCAGAGATACGGGAGCTGGAAACACCATATATTTT
NA	TRBV11-2	NA	TRBJ1-4	CASSFGQTDEKLFF	TGTGCCAGCAGCTTCGGACAGACCGATGAAAAACTGTTTTTT
NA	TRBV30	once	TRBJ2-7	CAWSGLGYEQYF	TGTGCCTGGAGTGGACTCGGCTACGAGCAGTACTTC
TRBD2	TRBV3-1/TRBV3-2	NA	TRBJ2-5	CASSQGEGAGSSQETQYF	TGTGCCAGCAGCCAAGGCGAAGGAGCGGGGAGCTCGCAAGAGACCCAGTACTTC
NA	TRBV5-6	NA	TRBJ2-3	CASSLTFRGASLLGQYF	TGTGCCAGCAGCTTAACTTTTCGGGGGGCGAGCCTTCTGGGGCAGTATTTT
NA	TRBV19	NA	TRBJ1-4	CASSSRGANEKLFF	TGTGCCAGTAGTTCCCGGGGGGCTAATGAAAAACTGTTTTTT
NA	TRBV11-3	NA	TRBJ2-1	CASSPEGGQSNEQFF	TGTGCCAGCAGCCCCGAAGGAGGACAGTCCAATGAGCAGTTCTTC
NA	TRBV9	NA	TRBJ1-3	CASSVSGRGPGGNTIYF	TGTGCCAGCAGCGTCTCTGGGCGGGGGCCTGGTGGAAACACCATATATTTT
TRBD1	TRBV27	NA	TRBJ1-6	CASSLRDRNSPLHF	TGTGCCAGCAGTTTGCGGGACAGAAATTCACCCCTCCACTTT
TRBD1	TRBV11-2	NA	TRBJ1-1	CASSFRGPTPVDTEAFF	TGTGCCAGCAGCTTCAGGGGGCCCACCCCAGTGGACACTGAAGCTTTCTTT
TRBD1	TRBV19	NA	TRBJ1-1	CASRPSKGQVFRANTEAFF	TGTGCCAGTAGGCCTAGTAAGGGACAGGTTTTTAGAGCGAACACTGAAGCTTTCTTT
TRBD1	TRBV29-1	few	TRBJ1-5	CSASDRGSNQPQHF	TGCAGCGCTTCAGACAGGGGTAGCAATCAGCCCCAGCATTTT
TRBD1	TRBV11-3	NA	TRBJ2-7	CASSLATGTGPSYF	TGTGCCAGCAGCTTAGCTACCGGGACAGGGCCTTCGTACTTC
TRBD1	TRBV10-3	NA	TRBJ1-1	CAISGTGEAEAFF	TGTGCCATCAGCGGGACAGGGGAGGCTGAAGCTTTCTTT
NA	TRBV10-3	NA	TRBJ2-1	CAISESPIEQFF	TGTGCCATCAGTGAGTCACCTATTGAGCAGTTCTTC
NA	TRBV2	few	TRBJ2-7	CATKVRVLSYEQYF	TGTGCCACCAAGGTCCGGGTCTTAAGCTACGAGCAGTACTTC
NA	TRBV5-1	NA	TRBJ2-5	CASSHSSGQETQYF	TGCGCCAGCAGCCACTCCTCGGGTCAAGAGACCCAGTACTTC
NA	TRBV15	few	TRBJ1-1	CATSRERNTEAFF	TGTGCCACCAGCAGAGAGCGGAACACTGAAGCTTTCTTT
NA	TRBV11-3	NA	TRBJ2-3	CASSLNAGQSTDTQYF	TGTGCCAGCAGCCTCAACGCGGGACAGAGCACAGATACGCAGTATTTT
TRBD1	TRBV18	NA	TRBJ1-3	CASSQGQPRSGNTIYF	TGTGCCAGCTCACAGGGACAGCCTCGCTCTGGAAACACCATATATTTT
NA	TRBV13	NA	TRBJ1-2	CASSLGRGSYGYTF	TGTGCCAGCAGCTTAGGCAGGGGATCCTATGGCTACACCTTC
NA	TRBV11-2	NA	TRBJ1-2	CASSLATLRGAEGYTF	TGTGCCAGCAGCTTAGCCACCCTCCGGGGGGCGGAAGGCTACACCTTC
NA	TRBV3-1/TRBV3-2	NA	TRBJ2-7	CASSQGLPGGEQYF	TGTGCCAGCAGCCAAGGTCTTCCCGGGGGTGAGCAGTACTTC